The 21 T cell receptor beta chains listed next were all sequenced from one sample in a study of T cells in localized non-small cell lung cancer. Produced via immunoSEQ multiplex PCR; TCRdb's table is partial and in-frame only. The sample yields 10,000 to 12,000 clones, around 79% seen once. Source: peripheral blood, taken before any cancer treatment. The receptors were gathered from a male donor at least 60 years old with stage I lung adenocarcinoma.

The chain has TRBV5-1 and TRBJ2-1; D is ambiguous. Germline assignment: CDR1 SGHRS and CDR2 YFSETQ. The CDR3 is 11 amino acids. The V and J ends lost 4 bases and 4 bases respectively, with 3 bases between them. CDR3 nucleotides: TGCGCCAGCAGCGAGTACAATGAGCAGTTCTTC. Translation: CASSEYNEQFF.

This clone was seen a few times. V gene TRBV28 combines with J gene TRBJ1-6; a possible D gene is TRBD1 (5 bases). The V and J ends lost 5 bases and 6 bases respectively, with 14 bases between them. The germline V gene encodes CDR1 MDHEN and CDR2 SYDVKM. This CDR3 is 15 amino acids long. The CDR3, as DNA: TGTGCCAGCAGTACCGTGGGGGGGGGTAATTCACCCCTCCACTTT. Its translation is CASSTVGGGNSPLHF.

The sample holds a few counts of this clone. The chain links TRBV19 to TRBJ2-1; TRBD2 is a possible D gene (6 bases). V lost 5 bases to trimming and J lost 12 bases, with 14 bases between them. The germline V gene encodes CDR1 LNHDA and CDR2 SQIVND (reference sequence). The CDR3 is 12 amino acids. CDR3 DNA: TGTGCCAGTAGTCCGCGGGATGGGGGGCAGTTCTTC. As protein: CASSPRDGGQFF.

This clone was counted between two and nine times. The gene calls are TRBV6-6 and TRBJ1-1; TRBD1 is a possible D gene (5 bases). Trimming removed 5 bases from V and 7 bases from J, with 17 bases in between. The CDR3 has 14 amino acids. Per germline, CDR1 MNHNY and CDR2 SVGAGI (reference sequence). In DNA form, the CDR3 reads TGTGCCAGCAGTAATACCGGGACCTACAGTGAAGCTTTCTTT. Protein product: CASSNTGTYSEAFF.

CDR3 coding DNA: TGTGCCAGCAGCGCGCGGACAGGGGGTTTGTCACCCCTCCACTTT. Encoded protein: CASSARTGGLSPLHF. This chain uses TRBV11-2 with TRBJ1-6; TRBD1 matches at 10 bases. V was pared by 5 bases and J by 10 bases, with 8 bases of the junction left unmatched. Germline V gene data show CDR1 as SGHAT and CDR2 as FQNNGV. CDR3 size: 15 residues. Filled out from reference TRBV11-2 and TRBJ1-6, the complete variable domain reads EAGVAQSPRYKIIEKRQSVAFWCNPISGHATLYWYQQILGQGPKLLIQFQNNGVVDDSQLPKDRFSAERLKGVDSTLKIQPAKLEDSAVYLCASSARTGGLSPLHFGNGTRLTVT.

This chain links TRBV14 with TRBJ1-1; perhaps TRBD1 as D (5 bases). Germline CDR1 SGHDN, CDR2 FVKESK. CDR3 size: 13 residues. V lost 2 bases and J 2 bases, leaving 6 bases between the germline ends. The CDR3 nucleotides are TGTGCCAGCAGCCAACAGGGAAACACTGAAGCTTTCTTT. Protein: CASSQQGNTEAFF.

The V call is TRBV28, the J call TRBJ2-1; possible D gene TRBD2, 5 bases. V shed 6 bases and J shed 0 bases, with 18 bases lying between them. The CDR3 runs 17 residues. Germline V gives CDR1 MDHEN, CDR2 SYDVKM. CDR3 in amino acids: CASRFAGTGSSYNEQFF. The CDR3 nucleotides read TGTGCCAGCAGATTCGCCGGCACGGGGAGCTCCTACAATGAGCAGTTCTTC.

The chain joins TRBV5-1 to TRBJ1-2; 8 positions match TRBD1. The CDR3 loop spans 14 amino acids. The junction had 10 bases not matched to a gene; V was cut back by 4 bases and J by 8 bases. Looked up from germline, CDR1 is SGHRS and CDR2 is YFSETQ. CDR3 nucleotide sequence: TGCGCCAGCAGCCAGGACAGGGTGTATGTGGGCTACACCTTC. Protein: CASSQDRVYVGYTF. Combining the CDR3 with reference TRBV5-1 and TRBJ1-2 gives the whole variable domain KAGVTQTPRYLIKTRGQQVTLSCSPISGHRSVSWYQQTPGQGLQFLFEYFSETQRNKGNFPGRFSGRQFSNSRSEMNVSTLELGDSALYLCASSQDRVYVGYTFGSGTRLTVV.

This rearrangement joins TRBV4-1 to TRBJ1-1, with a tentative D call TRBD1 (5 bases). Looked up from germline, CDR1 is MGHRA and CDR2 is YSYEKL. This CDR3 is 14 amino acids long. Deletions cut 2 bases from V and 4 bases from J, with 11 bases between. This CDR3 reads CASSQLAGLTEAFF. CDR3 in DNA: TGCGCCAGCAGCCAATTGGCAGGGCTCACTGAAGCTTTCTTT.

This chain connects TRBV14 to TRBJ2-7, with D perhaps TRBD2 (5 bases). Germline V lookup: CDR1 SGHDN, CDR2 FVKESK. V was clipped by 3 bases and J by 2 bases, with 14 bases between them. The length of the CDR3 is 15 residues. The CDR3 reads CASSHIADSPYEQYF. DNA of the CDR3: TGTGCCAGCAGCCATATTGCGGACTCGCCCTACGAGCAGTACTTC.

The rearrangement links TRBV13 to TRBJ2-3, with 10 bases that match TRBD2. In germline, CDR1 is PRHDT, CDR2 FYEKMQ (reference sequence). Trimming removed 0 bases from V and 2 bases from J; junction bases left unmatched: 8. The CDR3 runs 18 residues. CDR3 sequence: CASSLGLVAGGHTDTQYF. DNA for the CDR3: TGTGCCAGCAGCTTAGGCCTGGTAGCGGGGGGCCACACAGATACGCAGTATTTT.

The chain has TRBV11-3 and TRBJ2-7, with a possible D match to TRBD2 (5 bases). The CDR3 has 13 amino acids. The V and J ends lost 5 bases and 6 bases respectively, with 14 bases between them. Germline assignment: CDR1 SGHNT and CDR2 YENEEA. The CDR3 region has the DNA TGTGCCAGCAGCCGAGGAGGTACCTCCGAGCAGTACTTC. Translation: CASSRGGTSEQYF.

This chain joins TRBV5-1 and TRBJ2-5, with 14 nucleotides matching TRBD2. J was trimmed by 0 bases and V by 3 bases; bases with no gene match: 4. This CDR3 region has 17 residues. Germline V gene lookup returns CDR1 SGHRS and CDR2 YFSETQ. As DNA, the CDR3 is TGCGCCAGCAGCTACGGACTAGCGGGGGGAAACCAAGAGACCCAGTACTTC. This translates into CASSYGLAGGNQETQYF.

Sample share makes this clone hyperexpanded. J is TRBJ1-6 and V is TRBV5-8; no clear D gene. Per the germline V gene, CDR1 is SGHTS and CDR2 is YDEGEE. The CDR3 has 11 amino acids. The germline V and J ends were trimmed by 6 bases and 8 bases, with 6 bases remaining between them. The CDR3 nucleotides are TGTGCCAGCACCCGGGATTCACCCCTCCACTTT. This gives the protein CASTRDSPLHF.

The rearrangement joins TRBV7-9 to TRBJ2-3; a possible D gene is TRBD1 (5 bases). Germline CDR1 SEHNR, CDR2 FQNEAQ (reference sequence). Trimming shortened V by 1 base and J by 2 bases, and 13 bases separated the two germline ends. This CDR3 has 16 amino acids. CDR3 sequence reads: CASSLVWGGYTDTQYF. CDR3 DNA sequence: TGTGCCAGCAGCTTAGTCTGGGGCGGTTACACAGATACGCAGTATTTT.

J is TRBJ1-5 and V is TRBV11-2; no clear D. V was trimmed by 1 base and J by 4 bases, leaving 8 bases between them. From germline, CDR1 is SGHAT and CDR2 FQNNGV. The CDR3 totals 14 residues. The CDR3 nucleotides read TGTGCCAGCAGCTTAGGATTGGAAAATCAGCCCCAGCATTTT. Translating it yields CASSLGLENQPQHF.

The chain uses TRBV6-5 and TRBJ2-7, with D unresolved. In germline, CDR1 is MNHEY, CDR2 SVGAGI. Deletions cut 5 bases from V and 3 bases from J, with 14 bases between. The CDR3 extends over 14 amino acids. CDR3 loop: CASSGLENGYEQYF. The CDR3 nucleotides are TGTGCCAGCAGTGGTCTGGAAAATGGCTACGAGCAGTACTTC.

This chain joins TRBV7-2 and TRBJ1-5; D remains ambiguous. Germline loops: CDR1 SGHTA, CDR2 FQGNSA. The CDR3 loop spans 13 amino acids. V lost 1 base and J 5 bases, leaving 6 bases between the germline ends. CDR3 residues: CASSLEVDQPQHF. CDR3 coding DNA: TGTGCCAGCAGCTTAGAGGTCGATCAGCCCCAGCATTTT.

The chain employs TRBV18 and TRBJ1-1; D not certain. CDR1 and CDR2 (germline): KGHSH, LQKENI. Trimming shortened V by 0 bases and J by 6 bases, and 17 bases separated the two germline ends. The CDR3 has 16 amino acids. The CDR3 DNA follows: TGTGCCAGCTCACCACCGACTCTGAGTCTGAGGGCTGAAGCTTTCTTT. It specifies CASSPPTLSLRAEAFF.

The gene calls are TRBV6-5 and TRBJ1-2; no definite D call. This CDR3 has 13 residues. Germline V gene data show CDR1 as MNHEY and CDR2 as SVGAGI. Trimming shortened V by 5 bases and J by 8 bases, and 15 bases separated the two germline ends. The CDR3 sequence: CASSTRARLGYTF. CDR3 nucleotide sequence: TGTGCCAGCAGTACCCGGGCCCGCCTGGGCTACACCTTC.

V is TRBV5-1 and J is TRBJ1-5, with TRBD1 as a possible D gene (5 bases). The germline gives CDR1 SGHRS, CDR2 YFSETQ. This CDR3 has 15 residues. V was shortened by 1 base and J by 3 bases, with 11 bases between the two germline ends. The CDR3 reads CASSLSGSTNQPQHF. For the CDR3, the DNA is TGCGCCAGCAGCTTGTCAGGGTCTACCAATCAGCCCCAGCATTTT.